This entry describes one TCR beta chain. Its antigen is not known. This record belongs to a study of CD8+CD57+ T cells in acquired aplastic anemia. Profiles of TCR beta VDJ and CDR3 were generated from a genomic DNA template. One entry per CDR3 protein results from TCRdb running MiXCR on the reads. The sample records around 190,000 distinct CDR3 sequences, roughly half being singletons. Germline V CDR1 and CDR2: MNHNS, SASEGT. The V and J ends lost 5 bases and 5 bases respectively, with 18 bases between them. The CDR3 is 15 amino acids. Findings of the study overall: In CD8+ cells, Simpson's diversity showed no significant difference between patients and controls.

The rearrangement uses TRBV6-1 and TRBJ2-5; D possibly uses TRBD1 or TRBD2 (6 bases each). Sample: sorted CD4+, CD8+, or CD8+CD57+ T cells (not recorded which) from PBMCs. This receptor was identified in a human donor in good health, serving as a control. CDR3 DNA sequence: TGTGCCAGCAGTTACTCCCGGGGGCTCGGGGAGACCCAGTACTTC. It translates to CASSYSRGLGETQYF.